The present TCR beta chain was sequenced within a study of human T cells and chemical hapten exposure. The sample holds many counts of this clonotype. Its antigen is unknown. Unmatched junction bases numbered 12, after V lost 7 bases and J lost 1 base. CDR3 length equals 16 residues. Germline CDR1 and CDR2: SQVTM and ANQGSEA. Time point of the sample: patch test 2, 6 weeks after DPC sensitization. The treatment: therapeutic diphenylcyclopropenone sensitization with weekly scalp DPC. One entry per CDR3 protein, called by TCRdb with MiXCR from the RACE reads. The table records roughly 140,000 distinct CDR3 sequences, 12% of them present only once. Findings of the study overall: Because they had alopecia, donors may respond immunologically unlike healthy people.

The sequence was obtained from a woman in her forties or fifties with alopecia areata. Some clones in this sample may be carry-over from other donors' samples. The chain links TRBV29-1 to TRBJ2-3, with 9 positions matching TRBD2. The specimen was whole blood, collected in connection with sensitization to the hapten diphenylcyclopropenone (DPC). In DNA, the CDR3 is TGCAGCGCTACAACCCCCCTAGCGGGACGCACAGATACGCAGTATTTT. Protein sequence: CSATTPLAGRTDTQYF.